These T cell receptor beta chains were read from a single sample in a study of blood T cell repertoires in COVID-19. The repertoire was sequenced with immunoSEQ multiplex PCR; TCRdb's copy has only in-frame clones and lacks some. This sample has under 170,000 clones, with approximately 86% found just once. Sequencing was carried out using peripheral blood. The receptor source for this set is a man between 70 and 80 years old with acute or convalescent COVID-19. Both conserved end residues are part of each CDR3. Fields, in order: D gene, V gene, clone size, J gene, CDR3 protein, CDR3 DNA. D genes are given only for firm matches. Size values are once, few and many counts, or a class for expanded clones, and some rows have none.

d_gene: NA
v_gene: TRBV6-5
abundance: NA
j_gene: TRBJ2-7
CDR3aa: CASSPDRDFNYEQYF
CDR3nt: TGTGCCAGCAGTCCCGACAGGGACTTTAACTACGAGCAGTACTTC

d_gene: TRBD2
v_gene: TRBV9
abundance: NA
j_gene: TRBJ2-7
CDR3aa: CASSVGLAGDYEQYF
CDR3nt: TGTGCCAGCAGCGTAGGACTAGCGGGAGACTACGAGCAGTACTTC

d_gene: TRBD1
v_gene: TRBV11-2
abundance: few
j_gene: TRBJ2-1
CDR3aa: CASSLVGQGANEQFF
CDR3nt: TGTGCCAGCAGCTTAGTTGGCCAGGGGGCCAATGAGCAGTTCTTC

d_gene: TRBD2
v_gene: TRBV28
abundance: NA
j_gene: TRBJ2-2
CDR3aa: CASSLGGLVVPGELFF
CDR3nt: TGTGCCAGCAGTTTGGGGGGACTAGTAGTTCCGGGGGAGCTGTTTTTT

d_gene: NA
v_gene: TRBV3-1/TRBV3-2
abundance: few
j_gene: TRBJ1-3
CDR3aa: CASSQNIQSGNTIYF
CDR3nt: TGTGCCAGCAGCCAAAACATACAGTCCGGAAACACCATATATTTT

d_gene: NA
v_gene: TRBV6-5
abundance: few
j_gene: TRBJ2-2
CDR3aa: CASSREETGELFF
CDR3nt: TGTGCCAGCAGCAGGGAAGAAACCGGGGAGCTGTTTTTT

d_gene: TRBD2
v_gene: TRBV28
abundance: NA
j_gene: TRBJ2-5
CDR3aa: CASSLPTSGQETQYF
CDR3nt: TGTGCCAGCAGTTTGCCGACTAGCGGCCAAGAGACCCAGTACTTC

d_gene: NA
v_gene: TRBV9
abundance: NA
j_gene: TRBJ1-3
CDR3aa: CASSPPGTTSGNTIYF
CDR3nt: TGTGCCAGCAGCCCCCCGGGGACAACCTCTGGAAACACCATATATTTT

d_gene: TRBD1
v_gene: TRBV28
abundance: NA
j_gene: TRBJ1-2
CDR3aa: CASSFDRDYGYTF
CDR3nt: TGTGCCAGCAGTTTCGACAGGGACTATGGCTACACCTTC

d_gene: NA
v_gene: TRBV18
abundance: NA
j_gene: TRBJ2-5
CDR3aa: CASSPGTGSETQYF
CDR3nt: TGTGCCAGCTCACCGGGAACAGGGTCCGAGACCCAGTACTTC

d_gene: TRBD1
v_gene: TRBV7-2
abundance: NA
j_gene: TRBJ2-2
CDR3aa: CASSVPQGATGELFF
CDR3nt: TGTGCCAGCAGCGTTCCCCAGGGGGCCACCGGGGAGCTGTTTTTT

d_gene: NA
v_gene: TRBV13
abundance: NA
j_gene: TRBJ2-1
CDR3aa: CASSLGGVRNEQFF
CDR3nt: TGTGCCAGCAGCTTAGGGGGAGTCCGCAATGAGCAGTTCTTC

d_gene: TRBD1
v_gene: TRBV3-1/TRBV3-2
abundance: NA
j_gene: TRBJ2-2
CDR3aa: CASSRTWDRVDPGELFF
CDR3nt: TGTGCCAGCAGCCGTACCTGGGACAGGGTAGACCCCGGGGAGCTGTTTTTT

d_gene: NA
v_gene: TRBV28
abundance: NA
j_gene: TRBJ2-1
CDR3aa: CASSLFSGVGEQFF
CDR3nt: TGTGCCAGCAGTTTATTTTCAGGGGTCGGTGAGCAGTTCTTC

d_gene: NA
v_gene: TRBV6-5
abundance: once
j_gene: TRBJ2-5
CDR3aa: CASRGGWAEETQYF
CDR3nt: TGTGCCAGCAGGGGGGGATGGGCAGAAGAGACCCAGTACTTC

d_gene: TRBD1
v_gene: TRBV24-1
abundance: many
j_gene: TRBJ2-1
CDR3aa: CATSRDRDGEQFF
CDR3nt: TGTGCCACCTCCCGGGACAGGGACGGTGAGCAGTTCTTC

d_gene: TRBD2
v_gene: TRBV11-3
abundance: NA
j_gene: TRBJ2-1
CDR3aa: CASSRTSGYNEQFF
CDR3nt: TGTGCCAGCAGTAGGACTAGCGGGTACAATGAGCAGTTCTTC

d_gene: TRBD1
v_gene: TRBV19
abundance: NA
j_gene: TRBJ2-4
CDR3aa: CASSIAGGAGAKNIQYF
CDR3nt: TGTGCCAGTAGTATAGCAGGGGGCGCGGGAGCCAAAAACATTCAGTACTTC

d_gene: TRBD2
v_gene: TRBV2
abundance: once
j_gene: TRBJ2-3
CDR3aa: CASSVHGTSGTDTQYF
CDR3nt: TGTGCCAGCAGTGTCCATGGGACTAGCGGAACAGATACGCAGTATTTT

d_gene: TRBD2
v_gene: TRBV7-3
abundance: few
j_gene: TRBJ2-2
CDR3aa: CASSLTGGWNTGELFF
CDR3nt: TGTGCCAGCAGCTTAACGGGAGGGTGGAACACCGGGGAGCTGTTTTTT

d_gene: NA
v_gene: TRBV6-2/TRBV6-3
abundance: NA
j_gene: TRBJ2-3
CDR3aa: CASSLGQVTDTQYF
CDR3nt: TGTGCCAGCAGTCTCGGACAAGTCACAGATACGCAGTATTTT

d_gene: NA
v_gene: TRBV27
abundance: NA
j_gene: TRBJ2-3
CDR3aa: CASSPLPDTQYF
CDR3nt: TGTGCCAGCAGCCCTCTCCCAGATACGCAGTATTTT

d_gene: TRBD2
v_gene: TRBV4-2
abundance: NA
j_gene: TRBJ2-7
CDR3aa: CASSQGILSGRNSYEQYF
CDR3nt: TGTGCCAGCAGCCAAGGGATCCTTAGCGGGAGAAACTCCTACGAGCAGTACTTC

d_gene: TRBD2
v_gene: TRBV9
abundance: NA
j_gene: TRBJ2-3
CDR3aa: CASSFRTGGDTQYF
CDR3nt: TGTGCCAGCAGCTTCAGGACCGGGGGGGATACGCAGTATTTT

d_gene: NA
v_gene: TRBV27
abundance: NA
j_gene: TRBJ1-1
CDR3aa: CASSPRTVGTSAEAFF
CDR3nt: TGTGCCAGCAGTCCTCGGACAGTCGGTACATCGGCTGAAGCTTTCTTT